Presented here are 10 T cell receptor beta chains from one specimen sequenced in a study of Graves' ophthalmopathy and Graves' hyperthyroidism (dated by TCRdb to 2016 to 2019). Sequencing relied on an Illumina HiSeq 2000. For repertoire sequencing, the TCR beta CDR3 regions were amplified from RNA transcripts. The first round of RT-PCR was done with HTBI primers and the Qiagen OneStep RT-PCR kit, and was followed by a second round of multiplex PCR, then size selection and purification. TCRdb redid the processing of the public reads, applying fastp at Q25 and MiXCR, and retained in-frame beta chains. Every CDR3 protein is listed once, alongside the most common genes and DNA of its rows. Recorded for this sample are a few hundred thousand distinct CDR3 sequences; 35% to 45% of them occurred a single time. The biggest ten clones account for about 4% of the sample. Sequenced: peripheral blood or thyroid tissue (not recorded which). The receptors derive from an adult man with Graves' hyperthyroidism.

V usage is TRBV29-1 and J usage is TRBJ2-7, with a weak D call TRBD1 (6 bases). Trimming cost V 5 bases and J 6 bases, with 17 bases left between them. Germline loops: CDR1 SQVTM, CDR2 ANQGSEA. The CDR3 has 13 amino acids. CDR3 in DNA: TGCAGCGTTCTCTTGGCAGGGGTGGGCGAGCAGTACTTC. Residues: CSVLLAGVGEQYF.

There are a few counts of this clonotype. The rearrangement joins TRBV19 to TRBJ1-1; no clear D gene. Germline V gene sequence: CDR1 LNHDA, CDR2 SQIVND (reference sequence). The ends were cut back, 3 bases at V and 6 bases at J, with 11 bases in the middle. This CDR3 is built from 13 residues. The CDR3 nucleotides are TGTGCCAGTAGTATCCGGGGTATTGCTGAAGCTTTCTTT. This gives the protein CASSIRGIAEAFF.

The table lists this clonotype with many counts. This chain links TRBV29-1 with TRBJ1-6; the match to TRBD1 covers 8 bases. CDR3 length equals 15 residues. Germline values: CDR1 SQVTM, CDR2 ANQGSEA. Trimming cost V 5 bases and J 7 bases; bases outside gene matches: 10. DNA of the CDR3: TGCAGCGTTAAGGTTTCGGGACAGGACAATTCACCCCTCCACTTT. This gives the protein CSVKVSGQDNSPLHF.

This clonotype was seen ten or more times. The V call is TRBV7-6, the J call TRBJ2-5; 7 bases fit TRBD2. Germline lookup yields CDR1 SGHVS and CDR2 FNYEAQ. The CDR3 consists of 16 residues. V dropped 1 base and J dropped 4; count of bases not matched to a gene: 9. The CDR3 DNA sequence: TGTGCCAGCAGCTTAGGGGGTAACGTAGCGGGAGAGACCCAGTACTTC. Its protein product is CASSLGGNVAGETQYF. The full variable domain, its missing parts supplied by reference TRBV7-6 and TRBJ2-5, is GAGVSQSPRYKVTKRGQDVALRCDPISGHVSLYWYRQALGQGPEFLTYFNYEAQQDKSGLPNDRFSAERPEGSISTLTIQRTEQRDSAMYRCASSLGGNVAGETQYFGPGTRLLVL.

The rearrangement uses TRBV6-5 and TRBJ2-2; TRBD1 agrees at 9 bases. The CDR3 covers 16 residues. The trim removed 4 bases at V and 5 bases at J, leaving 8 bases unmatched. Per the germline V gene, CDR1 is MNHEY and CDR2 is SVGAGI. The CDR3 DNA reads as TGTGCCAGCAGTTCAACCGGGACAGGGTATACCGGGGAGCTGTTTTTT. It codes for CASSSTGTGYTGELFF.

In this sample, this clonotype turned up many times. V usage is TRBV2 and J usage is TRBJ1-1; D unclear. The germline V gene encodes CDR1 SNHLY and CDR2 FYNNEI. V lost 7 bases, J lost 5 bases, and 8 bases lay in between. The CDR3 extends over 11 amino acids. Written as DNA, the CDR3 is TGTGCCAGCATGCGGGGTACTGAAGCTTTCTTT. It is translated as CASMRGTEAFF. Drawing the rest from reference TRBV2 and TRBJ1-1, the complete variable domain is EPEVTQTPSHQVTQMGQEVILRCVPISNHLYFYWYRQILGQKVEFLVSFYNNEISEKSEIFDDQFSVERPDGSNFTLKIRSTKLEDSAMYFCASMRGTEAFFGQGTRLTVV.

This clonotype came up many times. One end of the junction does not line up with germline, which may come from a read error. The chain has TRBV7-3 and TRBJ2-7; 8 bases match TRBD1. This CDR3 spans 13 amino acids. The V gene's germline CDR1 is SGHTA and CDR2 FQGTGA. The CDR3 loop reads CASSLMSGGERYF. The CDR3 nucleotides are TGTGCCAGCAGCTTAATGTCAGGGGGCGAGCGGTACTTC.

For this clonotype: At one boundary the junction diverges from the germline segment, which might be a read error. V gene TRBV20-1 combines with J gene TRBJ1-4; D gene ambiguous. Germline CDR1 and CDR2: DFQATT and SNEGSKA (reference sequence). The CDR3 has 9 amino acids. For the CDR3, the DNA is TGCAGTGCTAGTGAAAGACTGTTTTTT. Its protein product is CSASERLFF.

Of note for this clonotype: This may be a read error: a much more frequent sequence differs by one nucleotide. V gene TRBV19 combines with J gene TRBJ2-2; the D gene is possibly TRBD2 (5 bases). Germline V gives CDR1 LNHDA, CDR2 SQIVND (reference sequence). The CDR3 runs to 15 residues. CDR3 region: CASSILGSNTGKLFF. The DNA for the CDR3 is TGTGCCAGTAGTATATTGGGCTCGAACACCGGGAAGCTGTTTTTT.

The rearrangement joins TRBV4-2 to TRBJ1-2, with D possibly matching TRBD1 (5 bases). Trimming removed 4 bases at V and 3 bases at J, with 15 bases between. Germline V gene data show CDR1 as LGHNA and CDR2 as YNFKEQ. The CDR3 contains 15 residues. CDR3 nucleotides: TGTGCCAGCAGCCTGACGGGGACGGCCGACTATGGCTACACCTTC. This codes for CASSLTGTADYGYTF.